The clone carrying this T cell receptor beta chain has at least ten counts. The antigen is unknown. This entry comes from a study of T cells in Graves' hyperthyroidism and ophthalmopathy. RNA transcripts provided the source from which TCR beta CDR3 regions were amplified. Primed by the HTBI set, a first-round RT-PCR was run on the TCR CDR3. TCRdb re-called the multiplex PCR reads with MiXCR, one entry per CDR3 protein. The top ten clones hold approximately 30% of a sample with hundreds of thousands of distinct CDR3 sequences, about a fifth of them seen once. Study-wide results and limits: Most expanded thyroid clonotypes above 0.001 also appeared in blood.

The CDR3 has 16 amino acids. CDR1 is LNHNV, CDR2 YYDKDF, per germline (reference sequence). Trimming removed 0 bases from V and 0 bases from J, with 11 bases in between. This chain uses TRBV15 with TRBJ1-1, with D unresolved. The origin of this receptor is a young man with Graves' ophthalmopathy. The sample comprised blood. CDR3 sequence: CATSRDRARMNTEAFF. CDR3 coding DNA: TGTGCCACCAGCAGAGATCGGGCACGGATGAACACTGAAGCTTTCTTT.